One and the same sample provided the 11 T cell receptor beta chains below, sequenced in a study of OX40 agonist ivuxolimab in advanced cancers. Receptors were amplified or captured by the immunoSEQ multiplex PCR assay. TCRdb's version of the immuneACCESS table is confined to in-frame rearrangements and falls short of the full clone set. An unresolved V gene accounts for under half of the shortfall where checked; the remainder is of unknown origin. Here the sample has 25,000 to 30,000 clones; about four fifths occur a single time. More than 10% of the sample is in the top ten clones. Sequences were derived from CD4+ or CD8+ T cells sorted from blood, sampled in a trial of the OX40 agonist ivuxolimab. Receptor source: an adult with an advanced solid tumor such as melanoma, head and neck, liver or kidney cancer.

The chain carries TRBV4-1 and TRBJ2-7, with 8 bases lining up with TRBD2. J gave up 6 bases and V 2 bases, and 9 bases lay outside the gene matches. This CDR3 region has 15 residues. Germline CDR1 is MGHRA and CDR2 is YSYEKL. The CDR3 reads CASSQPGLEGSEQYF. In DNA form, the CDR3 reads TGCGCCAGCAGCCAACCGGGACTAGAAGGCTCCGAGCAGTACTTC.

This chain connects TRBV15 to TRBJ2-1, with TRBD1 matching 8 bases. Germline loops: CDR1 LNHNV, CDR2 YYDKDF (reference sequence). V lost 0 bases and J lost 4; bases outside the gene matches: 5. The CDR3 covers 16 residues. The CDR3 DNA reads TGTGCCACCAGCAGAGATCAGGGGGCGCGTTACAATGAGCAGTTCTTC. Protein product: CATSRDQGARYNEQFF.

J is TRBJ2-1 and V is TRBV6-5, with TRBD2 identical over 9 bases. The CDR3 runs to 14 residues. Germline loops: CDR1 MNHEY, CDR2 SVGAGI. V was pared by 7 bases and J by 8 bases, with 9 bases of the junction left unmatched. CDR3 region: CASTASGEGHEQFF. The CDR3 coding sequence is TGTGCCAGCACGGCTAGCGGGGAAGGGCATGAGCAGTTCTTC.

The V call is TRBV7-9, the J call TRBJ2-7; either TRBD1 or TRBD2 may supply D (5 bases each). CDR1 and CDR2 (germline): SEHNR, FQNEAQ (reference sequence). Trimming took off 5 bases at V and 2 bases at J, with 28 bases between the two ends. The CDR3 spans 19 residues. The chain's CDR3 is CASSPLLRGDYGIAYEQYF. The CDR3 DNA reads as TGTGCCAGCAGCCCCCTTCTTCGGGGCGACTATGGAATTGCCTACGAGCAGTACTTC.

The gene calls are TRBV27 and TRBJ1-1; 7 nucleotides match TRBD1. This CDR3 has 12 amino acids. Germline assignment: CDR1 MNHEY and CDR2 SMNVEV (reference sequence). V lost 6 bases to trimming and J lost 11 bases; unmatched junction nucleotides: 9. For the CDR3, the DNA is TGTGCCAGCAGCGCTTACAGGGGAAGGGCTTTCTTT. It codes for CASSAYRGRAFF.

The chain carries TRBV2 and TRBJ1-3, with D unclear. Germline CDR1 reads SNHLY; CDR2 reads FYNNEI. This CDR3 is built from 12 residues. V was clipped by 3 bases and J by 0 bases, with 0 bases between them. DNA for the CDR3: TGTGCCAGCAGTGACTCTGGAAACACCATATATTTT. Amino acid sequence: CASSDSGNTIYF.

The chain links TRBV5-4 to TRBJ2-3; 7 bases match TRBD2. With 3 bases clipped from V and 2 bases from J, the junction kept 12 bases outside the gene matches. Germline lookup yields CDR1 SGHNT and CDR2 YYREEE (reference sequence). The CDR3 runs 17 residues. The CDR3 reads CASSSGALRGITDTQYF. Here the CDR3 DNA reads TGTGCCAGCAGCTCCGGAGCTTTGCGGGGGATCACAGATACGCAGTATTTT.

This chain links TRBV7-9 with TRBJ1-6; a weak D match, TRBD1 (5 bases). The CDR3 is 14 residues long. Germline CDR1 is SEHNR and CDR2 is FQNEAQ (reference sequence). The V and J ends lost 6 bases and 7 bases respectively, with 13 bases between them. The CDR3 here is CASRTGTGNSPLHF. The DNA of the CDR3 is TGTGCCAGCAGAACCGGGACTGGAAATTCACCCCTCCACTTT.

This chain links TRBV4-1 with TRBJ1-5; D remains unclear. V was clipped by 4 bases and J by 4 bases, with 8 bases between them. The CDR3 contains 13 residues. The V gene's germline CDR1 is MGHRA and CDR2 YSYEKL. The CDR3 protein is CASSPTTNQPQHF. CDR3 nucleotides: TGCGCCAGCAGCCCTACAACGAATCAGCCCCAGCATTTT.

This chain links TRBV7-8 with TRBJ2-2; a possible D gene is TRBD1 (5 bases). Germline CDR1 is SGHVS and CDR2 is FQNEAQ. This CDR3 contains 15 residues. Trimming removed 4 bases at V and 8 bases at J, with 17 bases between. CDR3 nucleotides: TGTGCCAGCAGCTCCCTCCTAGGGGTGGTTGGGGAGCTGTTTTTT. Protein: CASSSLLGVVGELFF.

This sequence joins TRBV2 and TRBJ1-5; D ambiguous. The CDR3 spans 12 residues. Deletions cut 8 bases from V and 10 bases from J, with 15 bases between. Germline V gene lookup returns CDR1 SNHLY and CDR2 FYNNEI. The CDR3, as DNA: TGTGCCAGCTCTATAACCTACGTCCCCCAGCATTTT. Its protein is CASSITYVPQHF.